Listed here are 21 T cell receptor beta chains from one sample, sequenced in a study of T cell responses to AZD1222 COVID-19 vaccine (TCRdb year 2021). Library creation used the immunoSEQ multiplex PCR assay. Not all clones reach the TCRdb copy of this immuneACCESS table, which keeps in-frame sequences only. Checked studies attribute under half of the gap to unresolved V genes and leave the rest unexplained. Counted in this sample were about 170,000 clones; approximately 92% of them appeared once. The ten largest make up 6.9% of the sample. This specimen's time point label, interpreted: baseline before first vaccination. Sequenced material: peripheral blood, taken on day 0 of AZD1222 vaccination. Receptors were obtained from an adult in good health.

Only one count was recorded for this clone. CDR3 DNA: TGTGCCAGCAACAAGAACAGACAGGGCACGAACTCCTACAATGAGCAGTTCTTC. Protein product: CASNKNRQGTNSYNEQFF. This chain joins TRBV27 and TRBJ2-1; 7 bases agree with TRBD1. The CDR3 length is 18 residues. Germline values: CDR1 MNHEY, CDR2 SMNVEV (reference sequence). V lost 7 bases and J lost 0; bases outside the gene matches: 15.

This clone showed up just once. This sequence joins TRBV9 and TRBJ1-2, with D possibly being TRBD1 (6 bases). The CDR3 is 14 residues long. Trimming removed 4 bases at V and 7 bases at J, with 17 bases between. Germline CDR1 and CDR2: SGDLS and YYNGEE. The CDR3 DNA reads TGTGCCAGCAGCCTCCCCACAGGGAGTGGTGGCTACACCTTC. It yields the protein CASSLPTGSGGYTF.

The count of this clone is one. The genes are TRBV29-1 and TRBJ1-2; tentatively, D is TRBD1 (6 bases). Trimming stripped 2 bases from V and 2 bases from J, with 18 bases between. This CDR3 region has 16 residues. Per the germline V gene, CDR1 is SQVTM and CDR2 is ANQGSEA. DNA for the CDR3: TGCAGCGTTGAATCTTCGGGGGAGGGGGGAAACTATGGCTACACCTTC. This codes for CSVESSGEGGNYGYTF.

The gene calls are TRBV15 and TRBJ2-7; D unclear. V was trimmed by 6 bases and J by 2 bases, leaving 11 bases between them. The germline CDR1 and CDR2 sequences are LNHNV and YYDKDF (reference sequence). CDR3 length: 13 amino acids. Here the CDR3 reads CATRIDETYEQYF. CDR3 DNA: TGTGCCACCAGGATCGACGAGACCTACGAGCAGTACTTC.

The chain combines TRBV6-5 with TRBJ2-7, with D unresolved. The CDR3 is 16 residues long. V lost 3 bases, J lost 3 bases, and 18 bases lay in between. Germline-derived CDR1 and CDR2 are MNHEY and SVGAGI. The CDR3 sequence: CASSYRNRPSYYEQYF. The CDR3 DNA reads TGTGCCAGCAGTTATCGTAACCGCCCAAGCTACTACGAGCAGTACTTC.

V and J are TRBV9 and TRBJ2-3; no clear D gene. V dropped 6 bases and J dropped 2 bases, with 13 bases sitting between them. The CDR3 sequence is 14 residues long. Germline V gene sequence: CDR1 SGDLS, CDR2 YYNGEE. The CDR3 DNA follows: TGTGCCAGCACTACCGGAGAGTTCACAGATACGCAGTATTTT. It codes for CASTTGEFTDTQYF.

The chain recombines TRBV5-1 with TRBJ1-4; the match to TRBD1 covers 7 bases. CDR1 and CDR2 (germline): SGHRS, YFSETQ. V gave up 4 bases and J gave up 3 bases; unmatched junction bases: 3. This CDR3 has 14 amino acids. CDR3 sequence reads: CASSRGQSNEKLFF. The CDR3 DNA follows: TGCGCCAGCAGCCGGGGACAGTCTAATGAAAAACTGTTTTTT.

The genes are TRBV25-1 and TRBJ2-1; D tentatively fits TRBD1 or TRBD2 (6 bases each). The V and J ends lost 3 bases and 7 bases respectively, with 25 bases between them. The CDR3 is 18 amino acids. In germline, CDR1 is MGHDK, CDR2 SYGVNS. The CDR3 is CASSEGLVGGLPGNEQFF. The CDR3 nucleotides read TGTGCCAGCAGTGAGGGCTTAGTAGGGGGGCTACCCGGGAATGAGCAGTTCTTC.

The chain employs TRBV11-3 and TRBJ1-1; no clear D gene. From germline, CDR1 is SGHNT and CDR2 YENEEA. This CDR3 is built from 16 residues. Trimming removed 1 base at V and 0 bases at J, with 12 bases between. The CDR3 here is CASSLGYSGLNTEAFF. The CDR3 coding sequence is TGTGCCAGCAGCTTAGGATATTCTGGCCTGAACACTGAAGCTTTCTTT.

This chain joins TRBV5-6 and TRBJ1-2, with D perhaps matching TRBD1 (6 bases). Germline lookup yields CDR1 SGHDT and CDR2 YYEEEE. CDR3 length: 16 amino acids. Trimming removed 0 bases at V and 4 bases at J, with 16 bases between. The CDR3 protein is CASSLEGYRVGYGYTF. In DNA form, the CDR3 reads TGTGCCAGCAGCTTGGAGGGGTACAGGGTCGGCTATGGCTACACCTTC.

This clone appeared once. The chain joins TRBV3-1 (or the pseudogene TRBV3-2) to TRBJ2-7; D gene ambiguous. Germline assignment: CDR1 LGHDT and CDR2 YNNKEL (reference sequence). The length of the CDR3 is 14 residues. Trimming stripped 1 base from V and 3 bases from J, with 10 bases between. The CDR3 spells CASSQGQDFYEQYF. The CDR3 bases are TGTGCCAGCAGCCAAGGACAAGATTTCTACGAGCAGTACTTC.

The chain employs TRBV23-1 and TRBJ2-4, with D uncertain. TRBV23-1 is reported as an ORF; its role is uncertain. This CDR3 comprises 16 residues. The germline V and J ends were trimmed by 2 bases and 3 bases, with 14 bases remaining between them. CDR3 sequence reads: CASSQPPGRYKNIQYF. Here the CDR3 DNA reads TGCGCCAGCAGTCAACCCCCGGGTCGGTACAAAAACATTCAGTACTTC.

In its sample, this clone was seen once. V and J are TRBV12-3 or TRBV12-4 and TRBJ2-7; no clear D. The CDR3 has 13 amino acids. V dropped 3 bases and J dropped 4 bases, with 10 bases sitting between them. CDR3 nucleotide sequence: TGTGCCAGCAGTTTGTTTGCAGCTTACGAGCAGTACGTC. Its protein product is CASSLFAAYEQYV.

V gene TRBV9 combines with J gene TRBJ1-5; the D gene is possibly TRBD1 (6 bases). The length of the CDR3 is 15 residues. V gave up 0 bases and J gave up 7 bases, with 14 bases separating them. CDR1 is SGDLS, CDR2 YYNGEE, per germline. The CDR3 loop reads CASSVGGGQGQPQHF. The CDR3 DNA follows: TGTGCCAGCAGCGTAGGCGGAGGGCAGGGGCAGCCCCAGCATTTT. Full variable domain (remainder filled in from reference TRBV9 and TRBJ1-5): DSGVTQTPKHLITATGQRVTLRCSPRSGDLSVYWYQQSLDQGLQFLIQYYNGEERAKGNILERFSAQQFPDLHSELNLSSLELGDSALYFCASSVGGGQGQPQHFGDGTRLSIL.

CDR3 region: CASSLVRVAGELFF. The DNA for the CDR3 is TGTGCCAGCAGCTTAGTTAGGGTCGCCGGGGAGCTGTTTTTT. The V gene is TRBV7-9, the J gene TRBJ2-2, with D uncertain. Germline loops: CDR1 SEHNR, CDR2 FQNEAQ (reference sequence). The V end was cut by 1 base, the J end by 6 bases, with 9 bases between. CDR3 length: 14 residues.

This chain uses TRBV13 with TRBJ1-3, with 9 bases lining up with TRBD1. Per germline, CDR1 PRHDT and CDR2 FYEKMQ (reference sequence). V lost 4 bases and J lost 8; bases outside the gene matches: 6. The CDR3 extends over 14 amino acids. CDR3 nucleotide sequence: TGTGCCAGCAGCTCGCCGGGACAGGGTGACACCATATATTTT. Translation gives CASSSPGQGDTIYF.

The chain links TRBV24-1 to TRBJ2-5; no definite D call. Between the trimmed V and J ends, which lost 7 bases and 2 bases, there was a span of 16 bases. Germline CDR1 KGHDR, CDR2 SFDVKD. The CDR3 runs 15 residues. CDR3 region: CATSSPGAGQETQYF. In nucleotides, the CDR3 is TGTGCCACCAGCAGCCCGGGTGCTGGGCAAGAGACCCAGTACTTC.

The chain uses TRBV28 and TRBJ1-2, with TRBD1 matching 8 bases. The V segment lost 1 base and the J segment 4 bases; nucleotides outside the gene matches: 17. The CDR3 totals 19 residues. Germline loops: CDR1 MDHEN, CDR2 SYDVKM. CDR3 sequence reads: CASSLSGGQVVEVVYGYTF. The CDR3 DNA follows: TGTGCCAGCAGTTTATCTGGGGGACAGGTGGTGGAGGTGGTCTATGGCTACACCTTC.

CDR3 nucleotide sequence: TGTGCCAGCAGCTTAGAGGCGGTCATGAGCTCCTATAATTCACCCCTCCACTTT. Its translation is CASSLEAVMSSYNSPLHF. The chain couples TRBV7-2 to TRBJ1-6; no reliable D call. Germline loops: CDR1 SGHTA, CDR2 FQGNSA. This CDR3 has 18 residues. The V end lost 1 base, the J end lost 0 bases, and 13 bases lay between the germline ends.

The chain uses TRBV30 and TRBJ1-2; tentatively, D is TRBD1 (5 bases). The germline V gene encodes CDR1 GTSNPN and CDR2 SVGIG (reference sequence). The CDR3 has 15 amino acids. The V gene lost 1 base and the J gene lost 8 bases, with 20 bases spanning the gap. CDR3 nucleotide sequence: TGTGCCTGGAGTGCCCAAGGTGGGGGGTTTGGAGGCTACACCTTC. Its protein product is CAWSAQGGGFGGYTF.

The rearrangement links TRBV7-6 to TRBJ2-1, with D perhaps assigned TRBD1 or TRBD2 (5 bases each). V gave up 0 bases and J gave up 7 bases, with 7 bases separating them. CDR3 length: 13 amino acids. Looked up from germline, CDR1 is SGHVS and CDR2 is FNYEAQ. CDR3 protein: CASSLAGENEQFF. The CDR3 nucleotides are TGTGCCAGCAGCTTAGCAGGGGAGAATGAGCAGTTCTTC.